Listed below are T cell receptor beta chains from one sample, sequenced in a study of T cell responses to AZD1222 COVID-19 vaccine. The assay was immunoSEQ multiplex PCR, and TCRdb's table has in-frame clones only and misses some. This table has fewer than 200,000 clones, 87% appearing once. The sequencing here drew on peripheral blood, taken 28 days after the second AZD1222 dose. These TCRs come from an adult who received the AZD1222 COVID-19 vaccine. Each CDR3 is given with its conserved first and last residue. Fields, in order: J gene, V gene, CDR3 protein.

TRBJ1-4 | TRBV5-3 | CARSRQGEEEKLFF
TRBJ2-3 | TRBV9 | CASSPRSPGLAGGKDTQYF
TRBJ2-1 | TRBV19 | CASSGREGRQFF
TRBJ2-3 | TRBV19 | CASKNHGTDTQYF
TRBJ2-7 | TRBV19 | CASSSLTGEYEQYF
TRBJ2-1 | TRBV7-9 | CASSPIAGSSYNEQFF
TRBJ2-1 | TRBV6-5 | CASSYSGGAYNEQFF
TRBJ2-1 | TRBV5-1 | CASNVAGVNEQFF
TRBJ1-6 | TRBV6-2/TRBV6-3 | CASSYSRGSSYNSPLHF
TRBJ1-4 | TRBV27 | CASKPSTGATNEKLFF